This T cell receptor (beta chain) was observed in a study of blood T cell repertoires in COVID-19 (dated by TCRdb to the early 2020s). Some background on the complete study: Samples from collaborators originated in the United States, Italy and Spain and spanned both the acute and convalescent phases of COVID-19. The prospective study material was composed of cDNA or gDNA derived from T cells, B-cell-depleted T cells, or PBMCs. The dataset comprised deeply sampled blood TCRbeta repertoires from subjects exposed to, actively infected with, or recovered from COVID-19. The repertoires were made available in a free public database intended to serve as a resource for research on the immune response to SARS-CoV-2. Samples came from the ongoing ImmuneRACE study (first 160 participants) plus 1,254 subjects from 6 global collaborators. Nearly every sample came with metadata listing a de-identified subject ID, COVID-19 status, age in years and sex. Where available, HLA class I and class II types were taken from metadata supplied by the sample provider and were not determined by assay-based typing. Overall study results and their limits: How much clinical and demographic metadata was included differed by source and by participant, and the metadata was provided uncurated.

Each collaborating institution followed its own protocols to collect whole blood in K2EDTA tubes. For TCRbeta analysis, collaborators shipped samples as frozen whole blood, isolated PBMCs, or DNA extracted from either of those sample types. From a lookup of the germline V gene, CDR1 and CDR2 are SNHLY and FYNNEI. The CDR3 runs 13 residues from the cysteine to the phenylalanine. The kept DNA is CDR3 alone, 39 bases in frame from the first base. For this chain, trimming is 10 bases at the V end and 8 bases at the J end, and the number of junction bases without a gene match is 11. This clone was counted once. Its antigen specificity is not known. Within one base of it there is no much larger clone, and no base qualities were kept. TCRbeta CDR3 regions were amplified from genomic DNA by means of the immunoSEQ Assay, a bias-controlled multiplex PCR. As for the original processing: Within the assay, amplification of reference gene primers was used to estimate how many nucleated cells each sample contained. To quantify the absolute abundance of each unique TCRbeta CDR3 rearrangement, sequence reads were collapsed and filtered. For each sample, productive Simpson clonality was calculated as the square root of Simpson's diversity index over productive rearrangements. TCRdb took this table from immuneACCESS and kept in-frame rearrangements with V and J called. Such tables lack part of the clones; where checked against another copy, unresolved V genes explain under half of the gap, and the rest is unexplained. D and trimming were read from the DNA, whereas the V and J calls and clone size are those reported in that table. The sample yields 140,000 to 150,000 clones; approximately 78% were counted once. Together, the top ten hold approximately 16% of the sample.

The chain couples TRBV2 to TRBJ1-5, with 7 bases in between that match TRBD1. Sequenced: peripheral blood. The sequence came from a human donor with acute or convalescent COVID-19. The donor label of this sample is uncertain. The CDR3 protein: CATATDRNEPQHF. The nucleotide sequence is given as TGTGCCACCGCGACGGACAGGAATGAGCCCCAGCATTTT.